Below are 19 T cell receptor beta chains sequenced from a single sample in a study of low-dose radiotherapy and immunotherapy resistance in tumors. Time point given: before trial treatment. With TRAV- and TRBV-specific primers, first-strand cDNA was made, covering the alpha and beta chains. TCR amplification ran approximately 20 PCR cycles using constant-region and V-primer adapter primers. One entry per CDR3 protein results from TCRdb running MiXCR on the reads. The repertoire holds 85,000 to 95,000 distinct CDR3 sequences, with more than 8.5% as singletons. The specimen comprised PBMCs, sampled before treatment. Source of these receptors: a male donor with prostate cancer.

This clonotype has a count of ten or more. CDR3 nucleotides: TGCAGTGCTAGCCCCTCCCTAGCGGGATCCGAAAACATTCAGTACTTC. This encodes CSASPSLAGSENIQYF. V usage is TRBV20-1 and J usage is TRBJ2-4; 9 bases map to TRBD2. Germline-derived CDR1 and CDR2 are DFQATT and SNEGSKA (reference sequence). CDR3 length: 16 amino acids. The J segment lost 5 bases and the V segment lost 3 bases, leaving 11 bases of the junction unmatched.

This clonotype was counted many times. This chain connects TRBV28 to TRBJ2-6, with D unclear. With 5 bases removed from V and 0 bases from J, the gap between germline ends came to 11 bases. The CDR3 is made up of 16 amino acids. The germline CDR1 and CDR2 sequences are MDHEN and SYDVKM. This CDR3 is CASSPPMGSGANVLTF. In nucleotides, the CDR3 is TGTGCCAGCAGTCCGCCCATGGGCTCTGGGGCCAACGTCCTGACTTTC.

As for this clonotype: The likely explanation is a read error, given a far larger clone one base away. V usage is TRBV26 and J usage is TRBJ1-5. TRBV26 corresponds to a pseudogene. The CDR3 covers 16 residues. The CDR3 DNA sequence: TGTGCCAGCTGTTCCTTCGGGAGGGAACGGAGTCAGCCCCAGCATTTT. Its translation is CASCSFGRERSQPQHF.

This clonotype was observed at least ten times. This sequence joins TRBV20-1 and TRBJ2-2; 9 nucleotides line up with TRBD1. Germline-derived CDR1 and CDR2 are DFQATT and SNEGSKA (reference sequence). This CDR3 has 13 amino acids. V shed 6 bases, J shed 6 bases, and the junction held 5 bases outside the gene matches. CDR3 protein: CSAGQGGSGELFF. Written as DNA, the CDR3 is TGCAGTGCGGGACAGGGTGGGTCCGGGGAGCTGTTTTTT.

This clonotype is judged medium-sized. The chain couples TRBV28 to TRBJ2-7, with D tentatively TRBD2 (5 bases). This CDR3 has 15 amino acids. V was cut by 5 bases and J by 2 bases, with 16 bases left in between. Per germline, CDR1 MDHEN and CDR2 SYDVKM. CDR3 in amino acids: CASSHPALGTYEQYF. The CDR3 DNA sequence: TGTGCCAGCAGTCACCCGGCACTAGGAACCTACGAGCAGTACTTC.

This clonotype was detected many times. The chain combines TRBV7-8 with TRBJ2-3; D gene uncertain. Germline V gene data show CDR1 as SGHVS and CDR2 as FQNEAQ. The CDR3 length is 12 residues. V lost 3 bases, J lost 6 bases, and 7 bases lay in between. CDR3 DNA sequence: TGTGCCAGCAGCTTCGCGGAGGATACGCAGTATTTT. Residues: CASSFAEDTQYF.

This clonotype was counted at least ten times. The V call is TRBV19, the J call TRBJ1-5, with 10 bases identical to TRBD1. The CDR3 is made up of 14 amino acids. Germline V gives CDR1 LNHDA, CDR2 SQIVND (reference sequence). V lost 4 bases, J lost 5 bases, and 2 bases stayed unmatched. This CDR3 is CASSTGTGDQPQHF. The CDR3 DNA sequence: TGTGCCAGTAGTACCGGGACAGGGGATCAGCCCCAGCATTTT. The whole variable domain, filled in from reference TRBV19 and TRBJ1-5, reads DGGITQSPKYLFRKEGQNVTLSCEQNLNHDAMYWYRQDPGQGLRLIYYSQIVNDFQKGDIAEGYSVSREKKESFPLTVTSAQKNPTAFYLCASSTGTGDQPQHFGDGTRLSIL.

This clonotype was recorded many times. This chain connects TRBV6-1 to TRBJ2-1; D is perhaps TRBD1 (5 bases). The CDR3 runs 14 residues. With 4 bases removed from V and 9 bases from J, the gap between germline ends came to 16 bases. Germline values: CDR1 MNHNS, CDR2 SASEGT. This CDR3 is CASSVESWGGEQFF. The CDR3 region has the DNA TGTGCCAGCAGTGTTGAGAGCTGGGGCGGTGAGCAGTTCTTC.

This clonotype appeared many times. The chain joins TRBV6-2 or TRBV6-3 to TRBJ1-2; D gene unclear. Looked up from germline, CDR1 is MNHEY and CDR2 is SVGEGT. CDR3 length: 15 residues. V gave up 3 bases and J gave up 4 bases, with 15 bases separating them. Here the CDR3 reads CASSYFRDRSYGYTF. The CDR3 nucleotides read TGTGCCAGCAGTTATTTTCGCGACCGAAGCTATGGCTACACCTTC.

This clonotype was recorded at least ten times. The rearrangement joins TRBV18 to TRBJ2-1; 7 bases fit TRBD2. After removal of 0 bases from V and 6 bases from J, the junction contained 11 bases not matched to a gene. Germline V CDR1 and CDR2: KGHSH, LQKENI. The CDR3 is 17 residues long. The CDR3 DNA reads as TGTGCCAGCTCACCACCGCCAGCGGGAATGTTGGGCAATGAGCAGTTCTTC. It encodes CASSPPPAGMLGNEQFF.

In its sample, this clonotype was seen many times. The rearrangement joins TRBV28 to TRBJ2-1; D may be TRBD1 or TRBD2 (5 bases each). V lost 2 bases to trimming and J lost 0 bases, with 14 bases between them. Germline V lookup: CDR1 MDHEN, CDR2 SYDVKM. The CDR3 contains 17 residues. The CDR3 DNA reads as TGTGCCAGCAGTTTACCGTTCGGGGCTAGCTCCTACAATGAGCAGTTCTTC. Protein product: CASSLPFGASSYNEQFF.

This clonotype was detected ten times or more. V is TRBV12-3 or TRBV12-4 and J is TRBJ2-7; a possible D gene is TRBD2 (5 bases). The CDR3 is 13 residues long. V was cut by 3 bases and J by 2 bases, with 8 bases left in between. The CDR3 loop reads CASSFHGTYEQYF. The CDR3 DNA sequence: TGTGCCAGCAGTTTCCACGGGACCTACGAGCAGTACTTC.

In this sample, this clonotype turned up many times. The V gene is TRBV24-1, the J gene TRBJ2-3; D is ambiguous. The CDR3 is 12 amino acids. V was shortened by 3 bases and J by 7 bases, with 7 bases between the two germline ends. CDR1 and CDR2 from the germline V gene are KGHDR and SFDVKD. This chain's CDR3 is CATSDQGYTQYF. CDR3 DNA: TGTGCCACCAGTGATCAAGGTTATACGCAGTATTTT.

The sample holds many counts of this clonotype. CDR3 loop: CASQTGVTGELFF. DNA for the CDR3: TGTGCCAGCCAGACAGGGGTCACCGGGGAGCTGTTTTTT. The chain carries TRBV27 and TRBJ2-2; TRBD1 aligns across 8 bases. The germline CDR1 and CDR2 sequences are MNHEY and SMNVEV (reference sequence). The CDR3 is 13 amino acids. J gave up 4 bases and V 8 bases, and 3 bases lay outside the gene matches.

This clonotype was picked up many times. The V gene is TRBV11-2, the J gene TRBJ2-1; 9 bases are a match to TRBD2. CDR1 SGHAT and CDR2 FQNNGV come from the germline V gene. Losses at the gene ends were 1 base for V and 8 bases for J; bases not matched to a gene: 6. The CDR3 is 15 residues long. The CDR3 DNA reads TGTGCCAGCAGCTTAGTGGGCGGGAGGGCGGATGAGCAGTTCTTC. This gives the protein CASSLVGGRADEQFF. The complete variable domain, with remaining parts taken from reference TRBV11-2 and TRBJ2-1, reads EAGVAQSPRYKIIEKRQSVAFWCNPISGHATLYWYQQILGQGPKLLIQFQNNGVVDDSQLPKDRFSAERLKGVDSTLKIQPAKLEDSAVYLCASSLVGGRADEQFFGPGTRLTVL.

With respect to this clonotype: A far larger clone is off by one base, so a read error is likely. V is TRBV29-1 and J is TRBJ2-1; 10 bases align to TRBD1. CDR3 size: 14 residues. Losses at the gene ends were 6 bases for V and 10 bases for J; bases not matched to a gene: 12. The germline CDR1 and CDR2 sequences are SQVTM and ANQGSEA. The CDR3 nucleotides read TGCAGCGTCGACAGGACAGGGGGATCCTACGAGCAGTTCTTC. Translated: CSVDRTGGSYEQFF.

This clonotype was seen a few times. The V gene is TRBV28, the J gene TRBJ2-2, with 10 bases fitting TRBD1. V gave up 6 bases and J gave up 5 bases; unmatched junction bases: 6. Looked up from germline, CDR1 is MDHEN and CDR2 is SYDVKM. This CDR3 contains 15 residues. CDR3 coding DNA: TGTGCCAGCAGGACGGGACAGGGGTTTACCGGGGAGCTGTTTTTT. Translation: CASRTGQGFTGELFF.

The table lists this clonotype with many counts. The rearrangement joins TRBV28 to TRBJ1-1; D is ambiguous. The CDR3 length is 14 residues. Germline V lookup: CDR1 MDHEN, CDR2 SYDVKM. V was clipped by 4 bases and J by 1 base, with 10 bases between them. CDR3 protein: CASSSIRRNTEAFF. CDR3 in DNA: TGTGCCAGCAGTTCGATCAGAAGGAACACTGAAGCTTTCTTT.

This clonotype was seen at least ten times. The chain couples TRBV6-2 or TRBV6-3 to TRBJ2-2; the match to TRBD2 covers 14 bases. Germline trimming cut 6 bases from V and 7 bases from J; bases unmatched to any gene: 4. Germline V lookup: CDR1 MNHEY, CDR2 SVGEGT. This CDR3 has 15 residues. CDR3 nucleotide sequence: TGTGCCAGCAGACGACTAGCGGGAGGGCTCGGGGAGCTGTTTTTT. Encoded protein: CASRRLAGGLGELFF.